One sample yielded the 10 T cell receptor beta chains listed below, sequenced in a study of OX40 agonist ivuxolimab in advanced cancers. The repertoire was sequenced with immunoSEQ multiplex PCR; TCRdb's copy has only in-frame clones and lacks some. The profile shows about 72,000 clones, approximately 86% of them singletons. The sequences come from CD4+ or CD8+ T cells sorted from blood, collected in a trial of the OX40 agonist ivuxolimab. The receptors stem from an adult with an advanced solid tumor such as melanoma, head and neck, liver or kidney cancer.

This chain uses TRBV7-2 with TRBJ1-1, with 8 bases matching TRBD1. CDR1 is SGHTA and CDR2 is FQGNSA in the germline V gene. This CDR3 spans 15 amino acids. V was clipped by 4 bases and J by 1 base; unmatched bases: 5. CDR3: CASSSTGTGNTEAFF. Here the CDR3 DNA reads TGTGCCAGCAGCTCTACCGGGACAGGGAACACTGAAGCTTTCTTT.

The DNA for the CDR3 is TGTGCCAGCAGCTTACCAGTAGCCAAAAACATTCAGTACTTC. It specifies CASSLPVAKNIQYF. This chain connects TRBV7-9 to TRBJ2-4; D ambiguous. Germline CDR1 and CDR2: SEHNR and FQNEAQ (reference sequence). The CDR3 runs 14 residues. Trimming removed 2 bases at V and 0 bases at J, with 5 bases between.

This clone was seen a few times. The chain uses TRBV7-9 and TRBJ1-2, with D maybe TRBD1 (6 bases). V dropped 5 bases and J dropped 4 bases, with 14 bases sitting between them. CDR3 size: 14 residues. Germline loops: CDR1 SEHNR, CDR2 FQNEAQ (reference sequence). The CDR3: CASSQNRDSYGYTF. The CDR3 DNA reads TGTGCCAGCAGCCAAAACAGGGATAGCTATGGCTACACCTTC.

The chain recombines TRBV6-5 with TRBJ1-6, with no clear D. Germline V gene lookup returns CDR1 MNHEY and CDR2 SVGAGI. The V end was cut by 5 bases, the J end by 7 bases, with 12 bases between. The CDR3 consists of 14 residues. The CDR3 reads CASSGRVPNSPLHF. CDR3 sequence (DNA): TGTGCCAGCAGTGGCCGGGTCCCCAATTCACCCCTCCACTTT.

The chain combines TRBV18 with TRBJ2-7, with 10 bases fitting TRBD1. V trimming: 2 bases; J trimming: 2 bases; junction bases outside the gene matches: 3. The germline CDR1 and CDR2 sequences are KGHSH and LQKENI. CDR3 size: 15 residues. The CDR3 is CASSPNGQGAYEQYF. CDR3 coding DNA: TGTGCCAGCTCACCAAATGGACAGGGGGCCTACGAGCAGTACTTC. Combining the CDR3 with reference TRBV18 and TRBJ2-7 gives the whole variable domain NAGVMQNPRHLVRRRGQEARLRCSPMKGHSHVYWYRQLPEEGLKFMVYLQKENIIDESGMPKERFSAEFPKEGPSILRIQQVVRGDSAAYFCASSPNGQGAYEQYFGPGTRLTVT.

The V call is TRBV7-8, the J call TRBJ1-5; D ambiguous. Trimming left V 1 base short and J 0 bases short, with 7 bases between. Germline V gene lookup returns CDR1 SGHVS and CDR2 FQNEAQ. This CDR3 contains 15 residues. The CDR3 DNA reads TGTGCCAGCAGCTTAGGGGTCGGTAGCAATCAGCCCCAGCATTTT. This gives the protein CASSLGVGSNQPQHF.

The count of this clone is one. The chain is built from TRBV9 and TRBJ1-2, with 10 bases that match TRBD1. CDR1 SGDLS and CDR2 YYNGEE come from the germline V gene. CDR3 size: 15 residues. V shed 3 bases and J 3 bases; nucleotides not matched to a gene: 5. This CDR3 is CASSGGTGVDYGYTF. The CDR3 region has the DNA TGTGCCAGCAGCGGAGGGACAGGGGTAGACTATGGCTACACCTTC.

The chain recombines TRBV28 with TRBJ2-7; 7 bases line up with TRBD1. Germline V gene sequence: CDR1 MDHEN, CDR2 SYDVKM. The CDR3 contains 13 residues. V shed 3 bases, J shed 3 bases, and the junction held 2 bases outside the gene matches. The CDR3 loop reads CASSFYRGYEQYF. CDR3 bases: TGTGCCAGCAGTTTTTACAGGGGCTACGAGCAGTACTTC.

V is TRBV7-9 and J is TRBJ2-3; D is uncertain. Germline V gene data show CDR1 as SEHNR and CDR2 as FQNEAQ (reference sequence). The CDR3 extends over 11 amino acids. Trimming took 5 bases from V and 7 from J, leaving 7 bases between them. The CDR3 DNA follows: TGTGCCAGCAGCCTTTGGAATACGCAGTATTTT. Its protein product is CASSLWNTQYF.

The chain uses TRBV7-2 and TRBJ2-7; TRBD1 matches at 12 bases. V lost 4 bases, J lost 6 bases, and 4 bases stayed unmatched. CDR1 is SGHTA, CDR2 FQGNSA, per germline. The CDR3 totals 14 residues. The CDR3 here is CASSSGTGGGEQYF. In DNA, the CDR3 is TGTGCCAGCAGCTCAGGGACAGGGGGCGGCGAGCAGTACTTC.